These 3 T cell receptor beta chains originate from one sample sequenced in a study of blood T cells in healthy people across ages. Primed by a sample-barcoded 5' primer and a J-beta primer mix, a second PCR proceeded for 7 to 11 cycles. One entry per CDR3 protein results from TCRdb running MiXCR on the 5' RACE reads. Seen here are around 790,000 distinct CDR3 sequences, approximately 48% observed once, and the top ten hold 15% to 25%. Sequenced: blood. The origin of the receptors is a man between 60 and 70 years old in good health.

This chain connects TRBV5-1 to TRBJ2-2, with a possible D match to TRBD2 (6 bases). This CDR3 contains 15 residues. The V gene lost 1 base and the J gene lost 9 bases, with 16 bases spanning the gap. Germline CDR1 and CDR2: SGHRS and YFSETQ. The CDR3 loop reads CASSLWTGEARELFF. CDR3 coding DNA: TGCGCCAGCAGCTTGTGGACGGGAGAGGCCAGGGAGCTGTTTTTT.

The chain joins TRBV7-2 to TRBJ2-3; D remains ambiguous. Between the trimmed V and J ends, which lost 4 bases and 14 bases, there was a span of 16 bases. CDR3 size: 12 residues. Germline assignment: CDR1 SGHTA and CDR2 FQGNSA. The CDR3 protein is CASSSRAGEGYF. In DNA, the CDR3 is TGTGCCAGCAGCTCCCGGGCTGGGGAAGGGTATTTT.

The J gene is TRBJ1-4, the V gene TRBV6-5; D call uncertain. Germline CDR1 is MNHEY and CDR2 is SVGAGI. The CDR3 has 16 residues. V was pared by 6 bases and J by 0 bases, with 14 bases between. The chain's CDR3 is CASSLRKHATNEKLFF. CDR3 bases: TGTGCCAGCAGCCTTCGAAAGCATGCAACTAATGAAAAACTGTTTTTT.